The entry below describes one T cell receptor (beta chain). Its antigen is unknown. The sample belongs to a study of CXCR3-negative and CXCR3-positive naive CD8 T cells. Study information: There were around 140 million TRB reads altogether, and each library had about 1.5 +/- 0.3 million of them. Study-wide findings and caveats: The majority of assays used fresh PBMCs, and CXCR3 expression partially decreased after cryopreservation. Diversity proved comparably high across both naive subsets and much lower in memory CD8+ cells. TRB CDR3s of CXCR3-positive naive cells were more hydrophobic than those of CXCR3-negative naive cells.

Naive cells were sorted as CD45RO-, CCR7+, CD27+ and CD95-. The CDR3 totals 14 residues. Looked up from germline, CDR1 is SQVTM and CDR2 is ANQGSEA. In preparing the TRB cDNA libraries, 5' RACE with UMI labels was used. One entry per CDR3 protein, without DNA, is what TCRdb gives after re-calling the 5' RACE reads. The sample data list about 130,000 distinct CDR3 sequences. The chain uses TRBV29-1 and TRBJ2-7; TCRdb's assignment of TRBD1 cannot be checked, as there is no DNA. Sequencing used naive CXCR3+ CD8+ T cells from blood. Subset given: CD45RO-CCR7+CD27+CD95- naive CD8+ T cells expressing CXCR3 (TNR3+). The receptor's source is a human donor in good health. Some clones in this sample may be carry-over from other donors' samples. CDR3 sequence: CSVEVRDRGYEQYF.